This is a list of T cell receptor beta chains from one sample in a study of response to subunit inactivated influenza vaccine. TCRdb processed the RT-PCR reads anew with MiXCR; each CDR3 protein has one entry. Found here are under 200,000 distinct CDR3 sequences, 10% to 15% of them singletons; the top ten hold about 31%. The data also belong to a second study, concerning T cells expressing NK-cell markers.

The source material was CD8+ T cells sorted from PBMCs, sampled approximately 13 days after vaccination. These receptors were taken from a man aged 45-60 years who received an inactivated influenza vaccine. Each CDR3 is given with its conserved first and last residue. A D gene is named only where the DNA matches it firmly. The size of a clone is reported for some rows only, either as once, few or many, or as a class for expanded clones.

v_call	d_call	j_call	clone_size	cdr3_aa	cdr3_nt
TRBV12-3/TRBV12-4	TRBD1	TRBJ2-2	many	CATPLGTGANTGELFF	TGTGCCACCCCTTTAGGGACAGGGGCCAACACCGGGGAGCTGTTTTTT
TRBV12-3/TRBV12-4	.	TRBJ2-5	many	CASVLQGLETQYF	TGTGCCAGCGTCTTACAGGGACTAGAGACCCAGTACTTC
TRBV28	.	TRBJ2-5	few	CASSLSTSPETQYF	TGTGCCAGCAGTTTATCCACCTCCCCAGAGACCCAGTACTTC
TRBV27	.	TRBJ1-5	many	CASSLRGAGGWQPQHF	TGTGCCAGCAGTTTAAGGGGGGCCGGGGGATGGCAGCCCCAGCATTTT
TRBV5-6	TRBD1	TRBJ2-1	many	CASSSRDRIYNEQFF	TGTGCCAGCAGCTCCCGGGACAGGATTTACAATGAGCAGTTCTTC
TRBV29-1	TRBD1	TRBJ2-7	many	CSVGQGGTYEQYF	TGCAGCGTTGGACAGGGGGGGACCTACGAGCAGTACTTC
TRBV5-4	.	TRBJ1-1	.	CASSSGLLGGGTEAFF	TGTGCCAGCAGCTCCGGGCTCCTTGGCGGGGGCACTGAAGCTTTCTTT
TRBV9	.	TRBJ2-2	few	CASSVALPAGPSGELFF	TGTGCCAGCAGCGTAGCCCTCCCGGCAGGGCCGTCCGGGGAGCTGTTTTTT
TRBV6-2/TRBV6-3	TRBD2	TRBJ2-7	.	CASSLSTTSGGTYEQYF	TGTGCCAGCAGCCTCTCTACGACTAGCGGGGGAACCTACGAGCAGTACTTC
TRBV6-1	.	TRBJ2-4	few	CASREQSIQYF	TGTGCCAGCAGAGAACAGAGCATTCAGTACTTC
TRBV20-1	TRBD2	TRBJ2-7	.	CSARGLAAYEQYF	TGCAGTGCTAGAGGGCTAGCGGCCTACGAGCAGTACTTC
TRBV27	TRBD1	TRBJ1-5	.	CASRYRGSNQPQHF	TGTGCCAGCAGGTACAGGGGGAGCAATCAGCCCCAGCATTTT
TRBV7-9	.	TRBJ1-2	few	CASSLPGEGYGYTF	TGTGCCAGCAGCTTACCCGGGGAGGGGTATGGCTACACCTTC
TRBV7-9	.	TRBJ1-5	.	CASSLESSNQPQHF	TGTGCCAGCAGCTTAGAAAGTAGCAATCAGCCCCAGCATTTT
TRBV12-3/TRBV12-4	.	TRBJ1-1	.	CASSPYGGMNTEAFF	TGTGCCAGCAGCCCCTATGGGGGAATGAACACTGAAGCTTTCTTT
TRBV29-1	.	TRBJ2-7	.	CSVEEGGGLYEQYF	TGCAGCGTTGAAGAGGGAGGGGGACTCTACGAGCAGTACTTC
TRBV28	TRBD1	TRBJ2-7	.	CASSLGPDRVSYEQYF	TGTGCCAGCAGTTTAGGTCCGGACAGGGTCTCCTACGAGCAGTACTTC
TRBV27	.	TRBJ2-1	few	CASSLGMNNEQFF	TGTGCCAGCAGTTTAGGGATGAACAATGAGCAGTTCTTC
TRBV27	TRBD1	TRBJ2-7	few	CASRRPGTGYYEQYF	TGTGCCAGCAGACGCCCCGGGACAGGGTACTACGAGCAGTACTTC
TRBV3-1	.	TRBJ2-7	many	CASSQGRRSYEQYF	TGTGCCAGCAGCCAAGGCCGGAGATCCTACGAGCAGTACTTC
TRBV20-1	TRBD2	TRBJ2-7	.	CSAIPLEAGGSYEQYF	TGCAGTGCTATTCCCCTCGAAGCGGGGGGCTCCTACGAGCAGTACTTC
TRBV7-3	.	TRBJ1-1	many	CASSSFPGTEAFF	TGTGCCAGCAGCTCATTCCCGGGAACTGAAGCTTTCTTT
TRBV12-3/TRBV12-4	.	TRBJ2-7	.	CASSSVSPYEQYF	TGTGCCAGCAGTTCAGTATCCCCCTACGAGCAGTACTTC
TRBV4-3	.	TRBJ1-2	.	CASSQDHLRGAPGYTF	TGCGCCAGCAGCCAAGATCACTTAAGAGGGGCGCCCGGCTACACCTTC
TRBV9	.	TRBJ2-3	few	CASSVEVGGADTQYF	TGTGCCAGCAGCGTAGAAGTGGGAGGAGCAGATACGCAGTATTTT
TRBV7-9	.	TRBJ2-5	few	CASSETRGSQETQYF	TGTGCCAGCAGCGAGACTAGGGGGAGCCAAGAGACCCAGTACTTC
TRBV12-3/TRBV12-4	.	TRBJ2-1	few	CASSFSEHNEQFF	TGTGCCAGCAGTTTCTCTGAACACAATGAGCAGTTCTTC
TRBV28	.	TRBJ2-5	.	CASSDIDSMLSQETQYF	TGTGCCAGCAGCGATATTGACAGCATGCTTTCCCAAGAGACCCAGTACTTC
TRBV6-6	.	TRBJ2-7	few	CASSYSADYEQYF	TGTGCCAGCAGTTACTCGGCGGACTACGAGCAGTACTTC
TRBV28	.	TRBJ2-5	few	CASSFSALLFQETQYF	TGTGCCAGCAGTTTCTCGGCCTTGCTTTTTCAAGAGACCCAGTACTTC
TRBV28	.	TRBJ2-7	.	CASSLVRAYSEQYF	TGTGCCAGCAGTTTGGTAAGAGCGTATAGCGAGCAGTACTTC
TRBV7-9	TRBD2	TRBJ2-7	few	CASSPLAGGYEQYF	TGTGCCAGCAGCCCTCTAGCGGGGGGCTACGAGCAGTACTTC
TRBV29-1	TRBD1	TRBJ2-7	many	CSVLNRGANEQYF	TGCAGCGTACTTAACAGGGGCGCGAACGAGCAGTACTTC
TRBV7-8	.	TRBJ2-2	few	CASSAAGFVNTGELFF	TGTGCCAGCAGCGCTGCTGGATTTGTGAACACCGGGGAGCTGTTTTTT
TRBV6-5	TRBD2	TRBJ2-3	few	CASSSSGGTFLTDTQYF	TGTGCCAGCAGTTCAAGCGGGGGGACCTTCCTCACAGATACGCAGTATTTT
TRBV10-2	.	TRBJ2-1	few	CASSDRGPFPGNEQFF	TGCGCCAGCAGTGACAGGGGACCTTTCCCTGGGAATGAGCAGTTCTTC
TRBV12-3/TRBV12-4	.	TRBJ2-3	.	CASSGVVFVQSGVGTDTQYF	TGTGCCAGCAGTGGGGTTGTTTTCGTTCAAAGTGGGGTTGGCACAGATACGCAGTATTTT
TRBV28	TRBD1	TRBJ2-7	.	CASSHGTGGFRNEQYF	TGTGCCAGCAGCCACGGGACAGGGGGTTTTCGGAACGAGCAGTACTTC
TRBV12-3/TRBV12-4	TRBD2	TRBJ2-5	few	CASSGAGGRETQYF	TGTGCCAGCAGTGGAGCGGGAGGGCGGGAGACCCAGTACTTC
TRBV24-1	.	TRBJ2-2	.	CATSDPTNTGELFF	TGTGCCACCAGTGATCCTACGAACACCGGGGAGCTGTTTTTT
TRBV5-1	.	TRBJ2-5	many	CASSYYRAAQETQYF	TGCGCCAGCAGCTACTATAGGGCAGCCCAAGAGACCCAGTACTTC
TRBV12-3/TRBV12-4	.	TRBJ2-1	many	CASSLFGLTANEQFF	TGTGCCAGCAGTTTATTTGGACTTACCGCCAATGAGCAGTTCTTC
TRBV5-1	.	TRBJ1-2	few	CASSWAHGRGYGYTF	TGCGCCAGCAGCTGGGCCCATGGCAGGGGATATGGCTACACCTTC
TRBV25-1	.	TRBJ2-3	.	CASSATGEATDTQYF	TGTGCCAGCAGTGCTACGGGAGAGGCGACAGATACGCAGTATTTT
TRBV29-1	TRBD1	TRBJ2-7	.	CSVEDLETGVYEQYF	TGCAGCGTTGAAGATCTGGAGACAGGGGTCTACGAGCAGTACTTC
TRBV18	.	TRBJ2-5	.	CASSKRTQETQYF	TGTGCCAGCTCCAAGAGGACCCAAGAGACCCAGTACTTC
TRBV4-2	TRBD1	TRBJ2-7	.	CASSQATGGAYEQYF	TGTGCCAGCAGCCAAGCCACAGGGGGCGCGTACGAGCAGTACTTC
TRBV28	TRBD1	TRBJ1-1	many	CASSLTGVDTEAFF	TGTGCCAGCAGTTTAACAGGGGTGGACACTGAAGCTTTCTTT
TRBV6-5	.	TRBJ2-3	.	CASSYESRLTDTQYF	TGTGCCAGCAGTTACGAGAGCAGACTCACAGATACGCAGTATTTT
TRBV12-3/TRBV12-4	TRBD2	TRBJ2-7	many	CASSLPGGGEQYF	TGTGCCAGCAGTTTACCGGGGGGTGGCGAGCAGTACTTC
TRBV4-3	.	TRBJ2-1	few	CASSQDKGNYYNEQFF	TGCGCCAGCAGCCAAGACAAGGGGAATTACTACAATGAGCAGTTCTTC
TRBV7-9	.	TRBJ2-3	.	CASKWASTDTQYF	TGTGCCAGTAAGTGGGCTAGCACAGATACGCAGTATTTT
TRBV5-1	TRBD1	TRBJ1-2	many	CASSLGTDNYGYTF	TGCGCCAGCAGCCTAGGGACAGATAACTATGGCTACACCTTC
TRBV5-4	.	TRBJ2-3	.	CASSGGTLNTDTQYF	TGTGCCAGCAGCGGCGGGACACTTAACACAGATACGCAGTATTTT
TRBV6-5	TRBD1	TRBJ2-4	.	CASSYSPLRGRVDIQYF	TGTGCCAGCAGTTACTCCCCCCTCAGGGGGCGGGTGGACATTCAGTACTTC
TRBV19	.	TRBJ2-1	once	CATSISSYNEQFF	TGTGCCACTAGTATTTCCAGCTACAATGAGCAGTTCTTC
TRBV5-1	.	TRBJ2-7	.	CASSPWAIGGYEQYF	TGCGCCAGCAGCCCCTGGGCAATTGGGGGTTACGAGCAGTACTTC
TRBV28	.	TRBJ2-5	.	CASSSEHRETQYF	TGTGCCAGCAGTTCCGAACATCGGGAGACCCAGTACTTC
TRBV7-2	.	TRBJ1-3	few	CASSYLGPRNTIYF	TGTGCCAGCAGCTACCTGGGACCCCGAAACACCATATATTTT
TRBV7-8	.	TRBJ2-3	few	CASSSRDSYSTDTQYF	TGTGCCAGCAGCTCCCGGGACTCCTATAGCACAGATACGCAGTATTTT